This T cell receptor (beta chain) came from a study of cytomegalovirus exposure and HLA in healthy donors (dated by TCRdb to the late 2010s). About the investigation overall: In an earlier analysis of fewer than 750 of the donors, 250 to 350 Gb of sequence data and 90 million to 130 million unique TCR beta sequences from roughly 200 million T cells were reported. Approximately 330 gigabases of sequencing data and roughly 81 million unique TCR sequences made up an early release that covered several hundred HLA-typed donors. Of the approximately 400 genotyped donors, 65% to 90% were placed in the genetic ancestry cluster associated with self-reported Caucasian donors. The study aimed to test whether cataloging public T cell receptors could reveal signatures of past pathogen exposure. Using immunosequencing, the study profiled T cell repertoires from 666 subjects and related those repertoires to cytomegalovirus serostatus. A separate validation cohort of over 95 different subjects was used in addition to the 666-subject first cohort. To predict cytomegalovirus infection status, the study brought together high-throughput TCR immunosequencing, statistical association of individual TCRs with disease status, and machine learning. In a later analysis, previously published TCR beta repertoires from roughly 710 donors were re-analyzed and high-resolution HLA genotyping was added so that TCR occurrence patterns could be studied. Rather than drawing on any new phenotypic data, the later analysis identified candidate immune exposures from TCR beta sequences and the way those sequences occurred across donors. An earlier analysis of several hundred of the donors used high-throughput TCR beta sequencing to judge whether each TCR beta V gene segment behaved as functional or pseudogenic. Donor age, sex, ethnicity and CMV serostatus were compiled together with the repertoire data. A later genetic analysis used genome-wide SNP genotypes for about 55% of the 666 donors, treating that subset as a discovery cohort. All discovery cohort repertoires had been generated on a single sequencing platform. Both class I and class II loci were covered by HLA typing, at four-digit resolution. Typing coverage differed by locus: A, B, C, DRB1 and DQB1 were typed in roughly 629-630 donors, DQA1 in roughly 500, DPA1 in 600 to 610, and DPB1 in around 490. Because of strong linkage in the cohort, 5 or 6 DR-DQ haplotypes were treated as single units for association and clustering. Among 300 to 500 genotyped donors of the cohort, an average of approximately 240,000 unique TCR beta nucleotide sequences was sequenced per donor, of which 15% to 20% were non-productive. General study outcomes and caveats: Three of the identified cytomegalovirus-associated TCR beta chains were confirmed in vitro to be specific for cytomegalovirus antigens. Linkage disequilibrium might explain the correlated functional status among segregating V segments, but an unknown experimental factor could not be ruled out. An earlier analysis of approximately 570 of the donors showed that most TCR beta V segments appeared in productive rearrangements either about 87% or about 30% of the time, which broadly matched IMGT annotations. A total of fewer than 200 TCR beta chains were listed by the study as associated with cytomegalovirus. A cluster of highly shared sequence variants was judged likely to represent a technical artifact of the sequencing pipeline. A further reported finding was that TCR beta sequences accurately predicted the HLA-A and HLA-B alleles for most subjects in the first cohort. Roughly uniform sequencing depth across donors was assumed in presence/absence analyses, although this assumption may not hold. CMV serostatus was the only immune exposure information available for the cohort. In a later analysis, HLA-associated TCR beta chains were found to be more clonally expanded and to have lower generation probabilities than equally common non-associated chains. In a later analysis, TCR association rates were found to vary across HLA loci, with the most associated TCRs seen for DRB1 alleles and the fewest for HLA-C alleles. The 87-base-pair reads could not distinguish some IMGT-functional V segments, including TRBV6-2 and TRBV6-3, so those segments were excluded. A later genetic analysis reported fewer N-insertions in productive TCRs among donors in an Asian-associated ancestry cluster than the roughly 650-donor mean. Most TCR sequences were seen in very few donors, while some public TCRs were found in many individuals. A later genetic analysis associated a missense DCLRE1C variant with V-gene and J-gene trimming of TCR beta chains, and an independent cohort replicated the association. The authors suggested that the approach could potentially be generalized to other disease states and immunological phenotypes. This cohort had only TCR beta chains sequenced, and the lack of alpha or paired-chain data limited which features could be detected. Specific HLA alleles were associated with 15,000 to 20,000 TCR beta sequences at a false discovery rate of 0.05 in a later analysis. The classifier was reported to diagnose cytomegalovirus status with high specificity and sensitivity in both the original and validation cohorts. Because counts were too low, roughly 16 rarely observed V segments, including chromosome 9 orphons, were excluded from the earlier analysis of several hundred of the donors. HLA typing was unavailable for some donors at each locus, so association tests used only the typed subset. Most CMV-associated TCR beta chains appeared to be HLA-restricted in a later analysis, and the HLA associations seemed to be driven largely by CMV exposure. Assigning TCR associations to individual alleles was difficult when HLA alleles, especially DR and DQ, strongly co-occurred. Several of the top co-occurrence clusters appeared to be linked to parvovirus B19, influenza, CMV and Epstein-Barr virus, according to a later analysis.

The method behind the library was the immunoSEQ multiplex PCR assay. The multiplex PCR relied on a mix of 60 forward primers for TCR Vbeta segments and 13 reverse primers for TCR Jbeta segments. The CDR3 region of rearranged TCR beta genes was amplified from genomic DNA with a multiplex PCR assay. Amplified TCR beta libraries were sequenced as 87-base-pair reads on the Illumina HiSeq System. As for the authors' bioinformatics: In a later analysis, roughly 80 million unique TCR beta chains were counted across the approximately 640 repertoires, and about 9.9 million of these chains were shared by at least two donors. A nearest-neighbor algorithm error-corrected the raw reads and collapsed the reads into unique sequences, merging closely related sequences to remove PCR and sequencing errors. CDR3 sequences were aligned to IMGT reference sequences to assign V, D and J gene segments. For a sequence to be retained, a match of at least six nucleotides was required to both a V gene segment and a J gene segment. Rearrangements were called productive when the CDR3 lacked stop codons and stayed in frame with V and J; all others were non-productive. CDR3 was defined according to IMGT convention as the region running from the second conserved V-encoded cysteine to the conserved J-encoded phenylalanine. The earlier analysis of a few hundred of the donors excluded any sequence lacking an unambiguous match to a single V gene segment. An earlier analysis of around 600 of the donors classified V segments as functional when productive rearrangements were above 56.7% and as segregating when the standard deviation between donors was above 5%. A statistical classification framework was built to diagnose cytomegalovirus status from the catalog of TCR beta chain sequences. V and J gene assignment, in a later analysis, came from comparing TCR nucleotide sequences with IMGT/GENE-DB human TR gene sequences. The TCRdist pipeline was used in a later analysis to assign CDR3 sequences and most-parsimonious VDJ recombination scenarios. In a later analysis, each TCR beta chain was defined by its CDR3 amino acid sequence together with its V-gene family, and reads lacking a unique V-gene family were excluded. A later analysis removed 550 to 700 highly shared, low-generation-probability nucleotide sequences to deal with suspected cross-contamination and a sequencing artifact. In a later analysis, a clonal expansion index for each public chain was calculated from normalized within-repertoire ranks of inferred template counts. A later analysis computed generation probabilities with a VDJ recombination model fitted to out-of-frame rearrangements, and checked the results against IGoR. In a later analysis, hypergeometric tests were used to score TCR-TCR, TCR-HLA and TCR-CMV co-occurrence, with a repertoire-size bias correction applied to TCR pairs. To estimate false discovery rates, a later analysis permuted the HLA or CMV assignments 20 times. In a later analysis, co-occurring TCRs were grouped using DBSCAN, with TCRdist sequence similarity added in when clustering inside HLA-allele-positive subsets. Co-occurrence clustering excluded repertoires with fewer than 30,000 or more than 120,000 public chains, plus five with anomalous nucleotide sharing. This is the immuneACCESS table as TCRdb keeps it, with only in-frame sequences that have V and J called. A part of the clones is gone; compared with another copy, unresolved V genes explain less than half, and the rest is unexplained. V and J calls and clone size follow that table, whereas D and trimming were derived from the DNA. Within this sample are about 140,000 clones, with roughly three quarters of them counted one time only. Of the sample, around 2% is held by the ten largest clones.

The CDR3 sequence holds 12 residues, the cysteine and phenylalanine included. Only the CDR3 DNA stays, 36 bases, in frame from base 1. Cut back by 6 bases and 3 bases, the V and J ends lie 8 bases apart. According to the germline V gene, CDR1 reads MNHEY and CDR2 reads SVGAGI. In total, 500 to 700 healthy bone marrow donors made up the cohort. Cohort members were all nominally healthy when sampled, although unrecorded immune exposures were likely present. The donor was CMV seronegative and was included in the group of 352 seronegative cohort members. Each donor provided a peripheral blood sample, and peripheral blood mononuclear cells were used for TCR beta sequencing. Genomic DNA was extracted from the blood cell samples with the Qiagen DNeasy Blood Extraction Kit. About this clone: No cognate antigen has been identified for it. Base qualities are not at hand, and no much larger clone is one base apart.

This TCR was sampled from a man aged 25-40 years in good health and CMV-seronegative. The chain was built from TRBV6-5 and TRBJ1-1, with an unclear D gene assignment. The source material was PBMCs. The CDR3 in this case is CASRGEYTEAFF. The DNA sequence is TGTGCCAGCAGGGGAGAGTACACTGAAGCTTTCTTT.